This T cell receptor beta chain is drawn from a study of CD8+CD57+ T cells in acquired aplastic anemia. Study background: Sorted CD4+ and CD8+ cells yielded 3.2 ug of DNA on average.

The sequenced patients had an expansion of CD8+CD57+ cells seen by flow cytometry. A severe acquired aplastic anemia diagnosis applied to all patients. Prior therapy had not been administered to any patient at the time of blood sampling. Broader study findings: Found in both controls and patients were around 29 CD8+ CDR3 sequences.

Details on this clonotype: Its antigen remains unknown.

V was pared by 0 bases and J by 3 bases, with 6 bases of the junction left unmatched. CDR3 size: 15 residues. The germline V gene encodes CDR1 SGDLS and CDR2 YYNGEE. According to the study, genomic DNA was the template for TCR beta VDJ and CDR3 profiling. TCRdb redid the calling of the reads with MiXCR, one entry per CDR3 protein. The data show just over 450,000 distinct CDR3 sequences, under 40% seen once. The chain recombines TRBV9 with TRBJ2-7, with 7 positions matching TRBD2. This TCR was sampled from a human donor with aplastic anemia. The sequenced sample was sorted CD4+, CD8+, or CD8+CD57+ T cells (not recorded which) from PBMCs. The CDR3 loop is CASSVGSGEIYEQYF. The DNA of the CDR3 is TGTGCCAGCAGCGTAGGGAGCGGGGAGATCTACGAGCAGTACTTC. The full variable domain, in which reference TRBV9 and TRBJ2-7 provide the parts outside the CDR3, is DSGVTQTPKHLITATGQRVTLRCSPRSGDLSVYWYQQSLDQGLQFLIQYYNGEERAKGNILERFSAQQFPDLHSELNLSSLELGDSALYFCASSVGSGEIYEQYFGPGTRLTVT.